These 17 T cell receptor beta chains came from one sample sequenced in a study of immune heterogeneity within non-small cell lung tumors. With 32 V and 13 J primers, multiplex PCR amplified the TCR beta CDR3. TCRdb fed the multiplex PCR reads into MiXCR, producing one record per CDR3 protein. Among roughly 3,000 distinct CDR3 sequences listed, approximately 53% were seen once. Template came from bulk tumor genomic DNA, at 600 ng per sample. Taken during surgery, several biopsies per primary tumor were spaced as far apart as possible within the tumor mass. Patients had untreated, newly diagnosed non-small cell lung cancer and underwent curative surgery. The sample consisted of lung tumor tissue. Source of these receptors: a man aged 65 to 79 with non-small cell lung cancer.

This clonotype occurred a few times. The chain uses TRBV19 and TRBJ2-4; TRBD2 aligns across 10 bases. The ends lost 1 base at V and 8 bases at J; junction bases unmatched: 5. The CDR3 loop spans 15 amino acids. Germline lookup yields CDR1 LNHDA and CDR2 SQIVND (reference sequence). This chain's CDR3 is CASSIGASGSYIQYF. The CDR3 coding sequence is TGTGCCAGTAGTATAGGCGCTAGCGGGAGTTACATTCAGTACTTC.

J is TRBJ2-7 and V is TRBV19; 7 nucleotides agree with TRBD1. V was pared by 5 bases and J by 3 bases, with 7 bases of the junction left unmatched. Germline V lookup: CDR1 LNHDA, CDR2 SQIVND (reference sequence). The CDR3 length is 14 residues. CDR3 bases: TGTGCCAGTAGTGGACGGGACAGCTTCTACGAGCAGTACTTC. Amino acid sequence: CASSGRDSFYEQYF.

This clonotype turned up a few times. The V and J genes are TRBV3-1 and TRBJ1-5; the D gene is possibly TRBD1 (5 bases). In germline, CDR1 is LGHDT, CDR2 YNNKEL (reference sequence). This CDR3 contains 15 residues. V was trimmed by 0 bases and J by 7 bases, leaving 13 bases between them. This CDR3 is CASSQDNGGGQPQHF. The CDR3 DNA reads as TGTGCCAGCAGCCAAGATAACGGGGGTGGACAGCCCCAGCATTTT.

The chain couples TRBV2 to TRBJ2-1, with 9 bases identical to TRBD2. V lost 10 bases, J lost 6 bases, and 7 bases stayed unmatched. The CDR3 is made up of 13 amino acids. Germline values: CDR1 SNHLY, CDR2 FYNNEI. The CDR3 coding sequence is TGTGCCATCCCGGGACTAGCCCTCAATGAGCAGTTCTTC. Translated: CAIPGLALNEQFF.

J is TRBJ2-5 and V is TRBV6-4; D call uncertain. CDR3 size: 15 residues. Germline values: CDR1 MRHNA, CDR2 SNTAGT. V was pared by 3 bases and J by 5 bases, with 16 bases between. The CDR3 region is CASSESLGGWETQYF. The CDR3 DNA follows: TGTGCCAGCAGTGAATCGTTGGGCGGCTGGGAGACCCAGTACTTC.

The rearrangement links TRBV20-1 to TRBJ1-5, with a weak D call TRBD1 (6 bases). This CDR3 has 15 residues. CDR1 DFQATT and CDR2 SNEGSKA come from the germline V gene (reference sequence). The germline V and J ends were trimmed by 6 bases and 1 base, with 16 bases remaining between them. In nucleotides, the CDR3 is TGCAGTGCCAAGAGAGCGGGACACAGCAATCAGCCCCAGCATTTT. This translates into CSAKRAGHSNQPQHF.

The chain carries TRBV7-9 and TRBJ2-7, with 7 nucleotides matching TRBD1. Germline trimming cut 5 bases from V and 3 bases from J; bases unmatched to any gene: 7. The CDR3 spans 14 residues. Germline V gene lookup returns CDR1 SEHNR and CDR2 FQNEAQ (reference sequence). CDR3 nucleotide sequence: TGTGCCAGCAGCCCGACAGGGCCATTCTACGAGCAGTACTTC. Translation: CASSPTGPFYEQYF. The full variable domain, rest sourced from reference TRBV7-9 and TRBJ2-7, is DTGVSQNPRHKITKRGQNVTFRCDPISEHNRLYWYRQTLGQGPEFLTYFQNEAQLEKSRLLSDRFSAERPKGSFSTLEIQRTEQGDSAMYLCASSPTGPFYEQYFGPGTRLTVT.

The chain carries TRBV3-1 and TRBJ1-1; perhaps TRBD1 as D (5 bases). This CDR3 is built from 14 residues. Germline CDR1 and CDR2: LGHDT and YNNKEL (reference sequence). Trimming took off 0 bases at V and 5 bases at J, with 10 bases between the two ends. CDR3 in DNA: TGTGCCAGCAGCCAAGATCAGGGATGGACTGAAGCTTTCTTT. Its translation: CASSQDQGWTEAFF.

V usage is TRBV28 and J usage is TRBJ2-7; no reliable D call. Trimming took off 3 bases at V and 5 bases at J, with 11 bases between the two ends. Germline CDR1 reads MDHEN; CDR2 reads SYDVKM. CDR3 length: 13 residues. The CDR3 nucleotides read TGTGCCAGCAGTTTCCTGCCCGGCCACGAGCAGTACTTC. Its protein is CASSFLPGHEQYF.

A few counts support this clonotype. V usage is TRBV7-2 and J usage is TRBJ1-1; no clear D. Per the germline V gene, CDR1 is SGHTA and CDR2 is FQGNSA. This CDR3 region has 12 residues. Trimming took 5 bases from V and 1 from J, leaving 5 bases between them. This CDR3 is CASSRGNTEAFF. CDR3 coding DNA: TGTGCCAGCAGCCGGGGGAACACTGAAGCTTTCTTT.

A few counts support this clonotype. The chain carries TRBV6-1 and TRBJ2-2; the match to TRBD2 covers 9 bases. The CDR3 runs 17 residues. After removal of 6 bases from V and 4 bases from J, the junction contained 12 bases not matched to a gene. CDR1 is MNHNS, CDR2 SASEGT, per germline. The CDR3 nucleotides read TGTGCCAGCAGAGCCACTAGCGGGCCCATCCCCACCGGGGAGCTGTTTTTT. It specifies CASRATSGPIPTGELFF.

The rearrangement uses TRBV12-3 or TRBV12-4 and TRBJ2-2; 11 bases map to TRBD2. CDR3 length: 14 residues. The ends lost 5 bases at V and 7 bases at J; junction bases unmatched: 3. In DNA, the CDR3 is TGTGCCAGCAGTATGACTAGCGGGGTCGGGGAGCTGTTTTTT. This translates into CASSMTSGVGELFF.

The gene calls are TRBV20-1 and TRBJ2-1, with TRBD2 matching 13 bases. This CDR3 spans 16 amino acids. J was trimmed by 9 bases and V by 5 bases; bases with no gene match: 13. The germline gives CDR1 DFQATT, CDR2 SNEGSKA (reference sequence). The CDR3 DNA reads as TGCAGTGCTCCGAACGGACTAGCGGGAGCTGATGGTGAGCAGTTCTTC. The encoded protein is CSAPNGLAGADGEQFF.

The rearrangement joins TRBV28 to TRBJ2-4; D perhaps matches TRBD2 (6 bases). The germline V gene has CDR1 MDHEN and CDR2 SYDVKM. Between the trimmed V and J ends, which lost 10 bases and 8 bases, there was a span of 18 bases. The length of the CDR3 is 13 residues. CDR3 amino acids: CATRTSRGYIQYF. CDR3 bases: TGTGCCACCCGGACATCCCGGGGGTACATTCAGTACTTC.

This chain links TRBV19 with TRBJ2-7, with 8 bases that match TRBD2. CDR3 length: 15 amino acids. Germline trimming cut 0 bases from V and 4 bases from J; bases unmatched to any gene: 5. CDR1 and CDR2 from the germline V gene are LNHDA and SQIVND (reference sequence). CDR3 residues: CASSIEGLVVYEQYF. The CDR3 DNA sequence: TGTGCCAGTAGTATAGAGGGACTAGTGGTATACGAGCAGTACTTC.

The chain combines TRBV20-1 with TRBJ1-4; 8 bases fit TRBD1. Looked up from germline, CDR1 is DFQATT and CDR2 is SNEGSKA (reference sequence). The V segment lost 1 base and the J segment 8 bases; nucleotides outside the gene matches: 6. The CDR3 length is 14 residues. In DNA, the CDR3 is TGCAGTGCTAGAGGGAGACAGGGGTACGAAAAACTGTTTTTT. Its translation is CSARGRQGYEKLFF.

The chain carries TRBV6-1 and TRBJ2-7; tentatively, D is TRBD1 (6 bases). V lost 6 bases and J 0 bases, leaving 15 bases between the germline ends. The CDR3 runs to 15 residues. From germline, CDR1 is MNHNS and CDR2 SASEGT. CDR3 sequence (DNA): TGTGCCAGCAGGAGGGATATGACAGGCTCCTACGAGCAGTACTTC. Protein: CASRRDMTGSYEQYF.